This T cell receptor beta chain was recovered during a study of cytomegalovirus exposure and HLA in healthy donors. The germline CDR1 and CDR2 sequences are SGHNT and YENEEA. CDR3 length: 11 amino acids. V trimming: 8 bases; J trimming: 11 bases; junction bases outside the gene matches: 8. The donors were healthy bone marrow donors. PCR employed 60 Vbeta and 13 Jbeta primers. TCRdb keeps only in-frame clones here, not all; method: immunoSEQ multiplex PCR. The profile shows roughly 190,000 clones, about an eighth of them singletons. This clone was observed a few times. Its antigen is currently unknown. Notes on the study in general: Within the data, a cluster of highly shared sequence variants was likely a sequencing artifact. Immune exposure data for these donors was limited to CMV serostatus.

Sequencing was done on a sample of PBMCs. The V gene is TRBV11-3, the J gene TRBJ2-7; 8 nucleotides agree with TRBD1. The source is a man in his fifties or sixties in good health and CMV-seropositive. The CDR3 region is CASEGPGGEYF. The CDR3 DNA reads TGTGCCAGCGAGGGCCCAGGGGGCGAGTACTTC.